This T cell receptor beta chain was observed in a study of T cells in Graves' hyperthyroidism and ophthalmopathy. Study-wide points: Among clonotypes expanded in thyroid above 0.001, most were also found in blood. Before onset, by a median of approximately 6.8 months, the model predicted ophthalmopathy.

RNA transcripts gave rise to amplified TCR beta CDR3 regions. Researchers ran a first-round RT-PCR on the TCR CDR3 using the HTBI primer set. TCRdb redid the calling of the multiplex PCR reads with MiXCR, one entry per CDR3 protein. The repertoire holds 560,000 or so distinct CDR3 sequences, about 45% seen once, with approximately 8.2% in the top ten. This clonotype was detected many times. The antigen is undetermined. V shed 6 bases and J shed 7 bases, with 12 bases lying between them. The CDR3 length is 13 residues. Germline values: CDR1 SNHLY, CDR2 FYNNEI. For Graves' hyperthyroidism to be stable, ophthalmopathy could not progress within 18 months. Each patient was aged 18 to 65 and had newly diagnosed hyperthyroidism of under 2 months' duration.

The source of this sequence is a young woman with Graves' hyperthyroidism. The material sequenced was peripheral blood or thyroid tissue (not recorded which). The chain is built from TRBV2 and TRBJ1-4; TRBD1 might be the D (5 bases). The CDR3 bases are TGTGCCAGCAGCGGCAGGGCCAGTGAAAAACTGTTTTTT. This encodes CASSGRASEKLFF.